A selection of T cell receptor beta chains follows, all from one sample in a study of STAT5B mutations in CD4+ large granular lymphocyte leukemia. Only in-frame clones appear in the TCRdb table, and some are missing; sequencing was by immunoSEQ multiplex PCR. The sample lists about 30,000 clones; around 73% were seen once. Sequenced input: CD4+ T cells from blood buffy coats. These receptors all come from a human donor in good health. CDR3s include the opening cysteine and the closing phenylalanine or tryptophan. Each record gives: V gene, D gene, J gene, clone size, CDR3 DNA, CDR3 protein. A D gene is named only where the DNA matches it firmly. For some rows the clone size is stated as once, few or many, or as a class when expanded; others skip it.

TRBV4-1	TRBD1	TRBJ2-5	few	TGCGCCAGCAGCCTCCTAACAGGGGTACAAGAGACCCAGTACTTC	CASSLLTGVQETQYF
TRBV30	-	TRBJ1-1	few	TGTGCCTGGAGTGTACGTGTCAAGATGAACACTGAAGCTTTCTTT	CAWSVRVKMNTEAFF
TRBV7-9	-	TRBJ1-5	few	TGTGCCAGCAGCTTGACAGGTGATCAGCCCCAGCATTTT	CASSLTGDQPQHF
TRBV29-1	TRBD2	TRBJ2-7	-	TGCAGCGTGGAAAACTCCATAGCGGGAGAGCAGTACTTC	CSVENSIAGEQYF
TRBV4-1	TRBD2	TRBJ2-1	once	TGCGCCAGCAGCCGCAGCGGGCCGGCTAGCGGACAGCAGTTCTTC	CASSRSGPASGQQFF
TRBV5-1	-	TRBJ2-3	once	TGCGCCAGCAGCTACGGGACTTCAGATACGCAGTATTTT	CASSYGTSDTQYF
TRBV19	-	TRBJ1-2	-	TGTGCCAGTAGTATTGAAGGCAACTATGGCTACACCTTC	CASSIEGNYGYTF
TRBV7-2	-	TRBJ2-7	few	TGTGCCAGCAGCTTGGACATGGGGGAGCAGTACTTC	CASSLDMGEQYF
TRBV9	-	TRBJ2-1	-	TGTGCCAGCAGCTCCCCAGGGTGGCGGTACAATGAGCAGTTCTTC	CASSSPGWRYNEQFF
TRBV28	TRBD2	TRBJ2-7	-	TGTGCCAGCAGTTCCCCCACTAGCGGGATCGGCTCCTACGAGCAGTACTTC	CASSSPTSGIGSYEQYF
TRBV27	TRBD1	TRBJ1-5	-	TGTGCCAGCAGTTTATGGGGACAGGGCCAGCCCCAGCATTTT	CASSLWGQGQPQHF
TRBV6-4	-	TRBJ1-2	-	TGTGCCAGCAGGGTGGGCCCAGGTTCCGATGGCTACACCTTC	CASRVGPGSDGYTF
TRBV28	-	TRBJ2-7	-	TGTGCCAGCAGCACACGAGGGGGGGCCCAGCGGGAGCAGTACTTC	CASSTRGGAQREQYF
TRBV6-1	-	TRBJ1-3	-	TGTGCGAGCCGGGGGGCTGGCTCTGGAAACACCATATATTTT	CASRGAGSGNTIYF
TRBV30	-	TRBJ2-7	-	TGTGCCTGGAGTGTACATTCTGGTGTGGGCGAGCAGTACTTC	CAWSVHSGVGEQYF
TRBV6-1	-	TRBJ1-5	-	TGTGCCACACAGAGAGGGACCCATAGCAATCAGCCCCAGCATTTT	CATQRGTHSNQPQHF
TRBV2	-	TRBJ2-1	-	TGTGCCAGCAGTGAAGGGGGGACCTCCTACAATGAGCAGTTCTTC	CASSEGGTSYNEQFF
TRBV5-1	-	TRBJ2-7	-	TGCGCCAGCAGCTTGGGGAGGGGGCAGATCGACGAGCAGTACTTC	CASSLGRGQIDEQYF
TRBV4-1	TRBD1	TRBJ1-4	few	TGCGCCAGCAGCCAGGACAGGGGAGCTAATGAAAAACTGTTTTTT	CASSQDRGANEKLFF
TRBV11-1	TRBD1	TRBJ1-2	-	TGTGCCAGCAGCATGTTACAGGGGGTCAGCTATGGCTACACCTTC	CASSMLQGVSYGYTF
TRBV20-1	TRBD1	TRBJ2-4	-	TGCAGTGCGGGACAGGGAAACATTCAGTACTTC	CSAGQGNIQYF
TRBV7-9	-	TRBJ2-5	-	TGTGCCAGCAGCACGGGACTTTTTCAAGAGACCCAGTACTTC	CASSTGLFQETQYF
TRBV11-1	TRBD1	TRBJ2-1	-	TGTGCCAGCAGCTCCCGGACAGGAGACTCCTACAATGAGCAGTTCTTC	CASSSRTGDSYNEQFF
TRBV6-5	TRBD2	TRBJ2-2	-	TGTGCCAGCAGTTCCGGACTAGCGGGAGTTATTGGGGAGCTGTTTTTT	CASSSGLAGVIGELFF
TRBV5-4	TRBD1	TRBJ1-1	-	TGTGCCAGCAGCTTGGACTCCGGGACAGGAGTCACTGAAGCTTTCTTT	CASSLDSGTGVTEAFF
TRBV6-6	TRBD1	TRBJ1-3	-	TGTGCCAGCAGAGCCGGGACAGGGTCCTCTGGAAACACCATATATTTT	CASRAGTGSSGNTIYF
TRBV28	TRBD2	TRBJ2-2	-	TGTGCCAGCAGAGGTCCCTACGGGGGGACCGGGGAGCTGTTTTTT	CASRGPYGGTGELFF
TRBV6-1	-	TRBJ2-3	-	TGTGCCAGCAGGACCGTCGACTGGACAGATACGCAGTATTTT	CASRTVDWTDTQYF
TRBV19	-	TRBJ1-6	-	TGTGCCAGTAGTAATCCCCGGGACTATAATTCACCCCTCCACTTT	CASSNPRDYNSPLHF
TRBV5-8	-	TRBJ1-5	-	TGTGCCAGCAGCTTGGTCTCTGGGGCGCTGGGCAATCAGCCCCAGCATTTT	CASSLVSGALGNQPQHF
TRBV28	-	TRBJ1-4	once	TGTGCCAGCAGTCAAGGGGTTCAGGAAAAACTGTTTTTT	CASSQGVQEKLFF
TRBV11-2	-	TRBJ1-2	-	TGTGCCAGCAGCGTACCGACAGTGGGGTACAATGGCTACACCTTC	CASSVPTVGYNGYTF
TRBV7-3	-	TRBJ2-1	-	TGTGCCAGCAGCTGGGAGGGGGAGGTGGATGAGCAGTTCTTC	CASSWEGEVDEQFF
TRBV12-5	-	TRBJ1-5	-	TGTGCTAGTGGACAGGGACCCAATCAGCCCCAGCATTTT	CASGQGPNQPQHF
TRBV5-4	-	TRBJ1-1	-	TGTGCCAGCAGCTTGGTGGAGGAGAGTGAAGCTTTCTTT	CASSLVEESEAFF
TRBV19	-	TRBJ1-5	-	TGTGCCAGTAGCCCTAGAGGTTTGGGCAATCAGCCCCAGCATTTT	CASSPRGLGNQPQHF
TRBV10-3	-	TRBJ2-5	few	TGTGCCATCAGTGAGGGACAGAAGGACGTGGAGACCCAGTACTTC	CAISEGQKDVETQYF
TRBV14	TRBD2	TRBJ2-7	-	TGTGCCAGCAGCCCTCAGCGGGGGACCGGACTTCCAGACGAGCAGTACTTC	CASSPQRGTGLPDEQYF
TRBV5-1	-	TRBJ1-2	few	TGCGCCAGCAGCCCCCTGGGGGGCTACACCTTC	CASSPLGGYTF
TRBV4-1	TRBD1	TRBJ1-6	-	TGCGCCAGCAGCCAGGAATTTGCCGGGACAGCTGGAAGCTCCTATAATTCACCCCTCCACTTT	CASSQEFAGTAGSSYNSPLHF
TRBV4-1	TRBD1	TRBJ2-2	-	TGCGCCAGCAGCCAACAGGGGGCGCTTACCGGGGAGCTGTTTTTT	CASSQQGALTGELFF